This T cell receptor (beta chain) was captured in a study of OX40 agonist ivuxolimab in advanced cancers. Notes on the research overall: Ivuxolimab was an agonistic, fully human IgG2 monoclonal antibody directed against OX40 (CD134), a costimulatory receptor. Partial responses occurred in three dose-escalation patients: two with cutaneous melanoma and one with hepatocellular carcinoma. Intravenous ivuxolimab was administered to patients every 2 weeks at six dose levels: 0.01, 0.1, 0.3, 1.5, 3 and 10 mg/kg. In the dose-escalation cohort, 65% to 90% of patients were male, and the mean age was approximately 60 years, with a range of about 20 to 79. Peripheral TCRbeta sequencing aimed to test whether ivuxolimab altered TCR sequence diversity and caused clonal T-cell expansion. Patients were allowed to have had prior anti-PD-1, anti-PD-L1 or anti-CTLA-4 therapy, and around two fifths of the dose-escalation patients had been treated with checkpoint inhibitors. The monotherapy dose-escalation portion (N ≈ 50 patients) of the phase I ivuxolimab trial is reported in the paper. Of the approximately 50 patients in dose escalation, some 19 had hepatocellular carcinoma, about 15 had melanoma, 9 had renal cell carcinoma and 9 had head and neck cancer.

The CDR3 starts with the cysteine, ends with the phenylalanine, and has 16 residues. Solely the CDR3 DNA is kept, with 48 bases framed from the first base. As encoded in the germline V gene, CDR1 is LGHNA while CDR2 is YSLEER. Trimmed from V: 1 base; trimmed from J: 2 bases; junction bases lacking a gene match: 6. About this clone: This clone's antigen is unknown. Base qualities are missing; no much larger clone stands one base away.

For sequencing of the TCRbeta CDR3 region, genomic DNA was extracted from the sorted cells. TCRbeta CDR3 regions were sequenced using the immunoSEQ Assay. In TCRdb, the immuneACCESS table is reduced to in-frame sequences with V and J assigned. These tables do not hold every clone; where another copy was compared, an unresolved V gene accounts for under half, and the others remain unexplained. This sample has approximately 68,000 clones in its table, and around 84% of those were observed once. The ten largest make up around 6.7% of the sample. Broader findings and caveats from the paper: At doses from 0.1 to 3.0 mg/kg, clonal expansion was seen in both CD4+ and CD8+ blood T cells between baseline and week 6. The antigen specificity of the peripheral T cells that underwent clonal expansion was not determined. In partial responders in the 0.1-3.0 mg/kg groups, normalized peripheral clonal expansion was found to be among the lowest, especially among CD8+ T cells. Low levels of normalized T-cell clonal expansion were also seen in some nonresponding patients. After ivuxolimab, more expanded clones were found on average in CD8+ T cells than in CD4+ T cells.

The trial excluded patients who had a history of autoimmune disease or who were on systemic immunosuppression. Peripheral blood for TCR sequencing was collected from all dose cohorts at baseline, on cycle 4 day 1, and on cycle 7 day 1. Samples were obtained from an open-label, multicenter, first-in-human phase I dose-escalation trial of ivuxolimab. Adults with locally advanced or metastatic melanoma, renal cell, hepatocellular, or head and neck squamous cell carcinoma were enrolled in the trial. CD4+ and CD8+ T cells were sorted separately from peripheral blood before TCR sequencing. The TCR sequence derives from an adult with an advanced solid tumor such as melanoma, head and neck, liver or kidney cancer. The sample in question was CD4+ or CD8+ T cells sorted from blood, obtained in a trial of the OX40 agonist ivuxolimab. Recombination linked TRBV4-3 to TRBJ2-7, and 9 junctional nucleotides match TRBD1. The CDR3 corresponds to CASSQATGTGTYEQYF. The sequence in DNA is TGCGCCAGCAGCCAAGCTACCGGGACAGGGACCTACGAGCAGTACTTC.